One TCR beta chain is described in this entry. V lost 5 bases, J lost 3 bases, and 19 bases lay in between. CDR1 and CDR2 from the germline V gene are MDHEN and SYDVKM. The CDR3 length is 16 residues. This record belongs to a study of T cells in tumors after PD-1 blockade. Some clones are missing from TCRdb's copy, which holds only in-frame ones; the method was immunoSEQ multiplex PCR. Of approximately 46,000 clones in the sample, more than 70% were seen once. The V call is TRBV28, the J call TRBJ1-1, with a tentative D call TRBD1 (5 bases). Material: PBMCs, obtained before anti-PD-1 treatment. This TCR was recovered from a human donor with basal cell carcinoma. The chain's CDR3 is CASSGASDTDYTEAFF. The CDR3 coding sequence is TGTGCCAGCAGTGGGGCATCGGACACCGACTACACTGAAGCTTTCTTT.